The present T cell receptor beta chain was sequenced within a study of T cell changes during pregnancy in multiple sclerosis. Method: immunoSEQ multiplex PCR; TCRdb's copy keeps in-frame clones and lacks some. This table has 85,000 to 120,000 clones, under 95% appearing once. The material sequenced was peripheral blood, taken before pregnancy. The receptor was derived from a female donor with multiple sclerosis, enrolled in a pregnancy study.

The CDR3, as DNA: TGTGCCAGCAGCGAGGAAGCAGGGTCCAATGAGCAGTTCTTC. It is translated as CASSEEAGSNEQFF. The chain couples TRBV9 to TRBJ2-1; perhaps TRBD1 as D (5 bases). The CDR3 totals 14 residues. Germline assignment: CDR1 SGDLS and CDR2 YYNGEE. Trimming left V 3 bases short and J 6 bases short, with 13 bases between.